Presented here are 13 T cell receptor beta chains from one specimen sequenced in a study of human T cells and chemical hapten exposure. Stated time point: patch test 1, 2 weeks after DPC sensitization. The treatment: therapeutic diphenylcyclopropenone sensitization with weekly scalp DPC. One entry per CDR3 protein, called by TCRdb with MiXCR from the RACE reads. Here the sample spans 300,000 to 350,000 distinct CDR3 sequences, around 7% being singletons. The sample here was whole blood, taken in connection with sensitization to the hapten diphenylcyclopropenone (DPC). The receptors come from a woman aged 18-29 years with alopecia areata. Some clones in this sample may be carry-over from other donors' samples.

The chain has TRBV5-4 and TRBJ2-1, with 7 bases aligning to TRBD1. The CDR3 sequence is 16 residues long. Looked up from germline, CDR1 is SGHNT and CDR2 is YYREEE (reference sequence). Losses at the gene ends were 4 bases for V and 5 bases for J; bases not matched to a gene: 12. This CDR3 reads CASSRFDRELDNEQFF. The CDR3 DNA sequence: TGTGCCAGCAGCCGATTCGACAGGGAACTAGACAATGAGCAGTTCTTC.

In DNA, the CDR3 is TGTGCCAGCAGCTTGGGAGGGACCGAACGAAATGAGCAGTTCTTC. It encodes CASSLGGTERNEQFF. The chain employs TRBV5-4 and TRBJ2-1; D may match TRBD1 or TRBD2 (5 bases each). Trimming stripped 0 bases from V and 7 bases from J, with 14 bases between. The CDR3 contains 15 residues. Germline V gives CDR1 SGHNT, CDR2 YYREEE (reference sequence).

The chain is built from TRBV28 and TRBJ2-7; TRBD1 agrees at 7 bases. Germline V CDR1 and CDR2: MDHEN, SYDVKM. The V segment lost 4 bases and the J segment 7 bases; nucleotides outside the gene matches: 10. The CDR3 consists of 14 residues. The chain's CDR3 is CASSSRDRLLEQYF. DNA of the CDR3: TGTGCCAGCAGTTCCCGGGACAGACTTCTGGAGCAGTACTTC. Full variable domain (rest looked up from reference TRBV28 and TRBJ2-7): DVKVTQSSRYLVKRTGEKVFLECVQDMDHENMFWYRQDPGLGLRLIYFSYDVKMKEKGDIPEGYSVSREKKERFSLILESASTNQTSMYLCASSSRDRLLEQYFGPGTRLTVT.

This clonotype has ten or more counts. This rearrangement joins TRBV7-2 to TRBJ2-5, with D hard to call. Germline V gene sequence: CDR1 SGHTA, CDR2 FQGNSA. The CDR3 consists of 12 residues. The V and J ends lost 5 bases and 5 bases respectively, with 9 bases between them. CDR3 nucleotides: TGTGCCAGCAGCCGATACGGGGAGACCCAGTACTTC. Translated: CASSRYGETQYF.

This clonotype was seen repeatedly, ten times or more. The junction departs from germline at one end; a sequencing error may be responsible. The V gene is TRBV5-1, the J gene TRBJ2-7, with D perhaps matching TRBD1 (6 bases). The germline CDR1 and CDR2 sequences are SGHRS and YFSETQ. The CDR3 covers 13 residues. The CDR3 bases are TGTGCCAGCAGTTACGGGGACACCTACGAGCAGTACTTC. This sequence encodes CASSYGDTYEQYF. Variable domain in full (rest from reference TRBV5-1 and TRBJ2-7): KAGVTQTPRYLIKTRGQQVTLSCSPISGHRSVSWYQQTPGQGLQFLFEYFSETQRNKGNFPGRFSGRQFSNSRSEMNVSTLELGDSALYLCASSYGDTYEQYFGPGTRLTVT.

This clonotype showed up just a few times. This chain links TRBV5-4 with TRBJ2-5; D call uncertain. The germline V gene encodes CDR1 SGHNT and CDR2 YYREEE (reference sequence). The CDR3 contains 15 residues. V gave up 1 base and J gave up 4 bases, with 14 bases separating them. The CDR3 nucleotides read TGTGCCAGCAGCTTGTCCGGGCCTTTACGAGAGACCCAGTACTTC. The encoded protein is CASSLSGPLRETQYF.

A few counts support this clonotype. The chain recombines TRBV3-1 with TRBJ2-6, with D perhaps matching TRBD1 (6 bases). The V end was cut by 3 bases, the J end by 0 bases, with 18 bases between. The CDR3 covers 19 residues. The germline gives CDR1 LGHDT, CDR2 YNNKEL (reference sequence). CDR3 region: CASSHTGTSRSSGANVLTF. CDR3 nucleotide sequence: TGTGCCAGCAGCCACACGGGGACATCAAGAAGCTCTGGGGCCAACGTCCTGACTTTC.

Concerning this clonotype: A read error may be the cause here, since a much bigger clone is one base away. The V and J genes are TRBV9 and TRBJ2-1, with TRBD2 matching 13 bases. CDR1 SGDLS and CDR2 YYNGEE come from the germline V gene. The CDR3 contains 22 residues. The CDR3 DNA is TGTGCCAGCAGCCCTCCCCCTTGGGTACTAGCGGGGGGGACATACTCCTACAATGGGCAGTTCTTC. Its protein product is CASSPPPWVLAGGTYSYNGQFF.

This chain links TRBV6-5 with TRBJ1-2; D is unclear. The CDR3 has 13 residues. With 6 bases removed from V and 1 base from J, the gap between germline ends came to 9 bases. Per germline, CDR1 MNHEY and CDR2 SVGAGI. The CDR3 loop is CASSYKHNYGYTF. The CDR3 nucleotides are TGTGCCAGCAGCTACAAGCATAACTATGGCTACACCTTC.

The CDR3 DNA sequence: TGTGCCAGCAGCTCCCAGCGGGGGCAAGAGACCCAGTACTTC. This gives the protein CASSSQRGQETQYF. The chain carries TRBV7-2 and TRBJ2-5, with TRBD2 matching 8 bases. The CDR3 is 14 amino acids. From germline, CDR1 is SGHTA and CDR2 FQGNSA. J was trimmed by 2 bases and V by 4 bases; bases with no gene match: 3.

In its sample, this clonotype was seen a few times. The V and J genes are TRBV27 and TRBJ1-3, with unresolved D. The CDR3 contains 15 residues. Between the trimmed V and J ends, which lost 1 base and 1 base, there was a span of 8 bases. Germline CDR1 and CDR2: MNHEY and SMNVEV (reference sequence). CDR3 in amino acids: CASSLFGGSGNTIYF. The DNA of the CDR3 is TGTGCCAGCAGTTTATTTGGAGGGTCTGGAAACACCATATATTTT.

This clonotype was observed a handful of times. This chain joins TRBV4-3 and TRBJ1-4; no clear D gene. Trimming removed 1 base from V and 7 bases from J, with 7 bases in between. This CDR3 spans 13 amino acids. CDR1 is LGHNA, CDR2 YSLEER, per germline. The CDR3 nucleotides are TGCGCCAGCAGCCAAGGGGAATCTGAAAAACTGTTTTTT. Its protein is CASSQGESEKLFF.

The sample holds many counts of this clonotype. The V gene is TRBV6-2 or TRBV6-3, the J gene TRBJ2-3; TRBD1 matches at 7 bases. The V and J ends lost 8 bases and 0 bases, in that order; junction bases with no gene match: 5. This CDR3 region has 14 residues. Germline loops: CDR1 MNHEY, CDR2 SVGEGT. CDR3 sequence (DNA): TGTGCCAGCTTGACAGGGCGAAGCACAGATACGCAGTATTTT. Encoded protein: CASLTGRSTDTQYF.